The sequence of this T cell receptor (beta chain) was determined in a study of OX40 agonist ivuxolimab in advanced cancers. Study-wide results and caveats: Individuals who were partial responders at 0.1-3.0 mg/kg had clonal expansion that ranked among the lowest.

This clone was detected once. Its antigen is not identified. Generated by immunoSEQ multiplex PCR, the TCRdb table keeps only in-frame clones and is missing some. The data show around 48,000 clones, roughly 80% seen once. V gave up 0 bases and J gave up 5 bases; unmatched junction bases: 4. The CDR3 spans 15 residues. Looked up from germline, CDR1 is KGHSH and CDR2 is LQKENI. The receptor comes from an adult with an advanced solid tumor such as melanoma, head and neck, liver or kidney cancer. This chain uses TRBV18 with TRBJ2-5; the match to TRBD1 covers 9 bases. Specimen: CD4+ or CD8+ T cells sorted from blood, collected in a trial of the OX40 agonist ivuxolimab. CDR3 residues: CASSPPGQGGETQYF. The CDR3 DNA sequence: TGTGCCAGCTCACCACCGGGACAGGGAGGCGAGACCCAGTACTTC. Combining the CDR3 with reference TRBV18 and TRBJ2-5 gives the whole variable domain NAGVMQNPRHLVRRRGQEARLRCSPMKGHSHVYWYRQLPEEGLKFMVYLQKENIIDESGMPKERFSAEFPKEGPSILRIQQVVRGDSAAYFCASSPPGQGGETQYFGPGTRLLVL.